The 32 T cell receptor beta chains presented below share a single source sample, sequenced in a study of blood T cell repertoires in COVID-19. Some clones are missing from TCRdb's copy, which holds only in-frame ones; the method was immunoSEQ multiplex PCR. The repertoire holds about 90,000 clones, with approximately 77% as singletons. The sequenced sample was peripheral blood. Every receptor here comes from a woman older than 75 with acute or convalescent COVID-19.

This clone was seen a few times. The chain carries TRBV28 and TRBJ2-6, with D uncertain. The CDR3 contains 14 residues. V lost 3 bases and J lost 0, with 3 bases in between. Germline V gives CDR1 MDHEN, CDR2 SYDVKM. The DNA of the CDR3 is TGTGCCAGCAGTTTCTCCTCTGGGGCCAACGTCCTGACTTTC. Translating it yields CASSFSSGANVLTF.

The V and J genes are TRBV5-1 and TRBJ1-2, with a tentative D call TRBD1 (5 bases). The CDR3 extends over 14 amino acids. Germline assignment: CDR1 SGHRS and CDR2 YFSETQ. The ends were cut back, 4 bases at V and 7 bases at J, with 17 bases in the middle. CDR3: CASSPGVQGFGYTF. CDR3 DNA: TGCGCCAGCAGCCCGGGCGTCCAGGGATTTGGCTACACCTTC.

The CDR3 nucleotides read TGTGCCAGCAGCGTTCCAGGGGGAATGCCCCAGCATTTT. Residues: CASSVPGGMPQHF. V gene TRBV3-1 (or the pseudogene TRBV3-2) combines with J gene TRBJ1-5; 7 bases agree with TRBD1. The CDR3 loop spans 13 amino acids. Germline V gene lookup returns CDR1 LGHDT and CDR2 YNNKEL (reference sequence). V lost 5 bases, J lost 9 bases, and 7 bases stayed unmatched.

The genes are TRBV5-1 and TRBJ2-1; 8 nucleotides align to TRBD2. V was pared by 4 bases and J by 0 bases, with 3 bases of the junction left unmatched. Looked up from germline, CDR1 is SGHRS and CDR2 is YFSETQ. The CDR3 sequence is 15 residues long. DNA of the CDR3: TGCGCCAGCAGCACCGGGACTAGCTCCTACAATGAGCAGTTCTTC. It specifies CASSTGTSSYNEQFF.

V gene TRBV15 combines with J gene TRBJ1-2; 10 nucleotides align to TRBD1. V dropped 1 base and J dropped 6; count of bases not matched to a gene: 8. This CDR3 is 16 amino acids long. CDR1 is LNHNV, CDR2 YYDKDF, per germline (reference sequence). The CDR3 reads CATSRGGTGAGDGYTF. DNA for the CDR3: TGTGCCACCAGCAGAGGGGGGACAGGGGCAGGGGATGGCTACACCTTC.

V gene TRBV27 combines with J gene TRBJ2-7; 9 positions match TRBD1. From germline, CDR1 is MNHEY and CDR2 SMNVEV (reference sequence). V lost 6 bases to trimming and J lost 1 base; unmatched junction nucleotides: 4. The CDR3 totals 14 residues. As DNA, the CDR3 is TGTGCCAGCAGCCGGGACAGGGTTTCCTACGAGCAGTACTTC. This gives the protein CASSRDRVSYEQYF.

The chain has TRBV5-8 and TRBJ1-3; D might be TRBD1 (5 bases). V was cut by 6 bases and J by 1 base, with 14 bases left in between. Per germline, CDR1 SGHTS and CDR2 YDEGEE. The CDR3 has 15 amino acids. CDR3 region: CASTFAGYSGNTIYF. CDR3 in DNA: TGTGCCAGCACCTTCGCAGGGTATTCTGGAAACACCATATATTTT.

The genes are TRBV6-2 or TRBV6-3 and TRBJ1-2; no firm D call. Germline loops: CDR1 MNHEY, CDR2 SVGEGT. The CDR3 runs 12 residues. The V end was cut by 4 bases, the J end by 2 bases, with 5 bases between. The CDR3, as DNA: TGTGCCAGCAGTTTCCGGAACTATGGCTACACCTTC. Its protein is CASSFRNYGYTF.

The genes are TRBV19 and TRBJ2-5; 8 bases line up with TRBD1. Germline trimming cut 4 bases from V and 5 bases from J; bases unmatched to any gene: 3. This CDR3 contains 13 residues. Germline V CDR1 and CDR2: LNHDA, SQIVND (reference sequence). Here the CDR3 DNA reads TGTGCCAGTAGTACAGGGGGCTGGGAGACCCAGTACTTC. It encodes CASSTGGWETQYF.

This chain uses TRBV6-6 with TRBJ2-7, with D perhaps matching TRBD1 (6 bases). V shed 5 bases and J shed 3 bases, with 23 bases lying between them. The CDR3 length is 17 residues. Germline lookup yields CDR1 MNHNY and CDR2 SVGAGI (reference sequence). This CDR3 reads CASSRDNGFLLGYEQYF. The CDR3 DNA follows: TGTGCCAGCAGTCGGGACAACGGATTCCTTCTGGGCTACGAGCAGTACTTC.

In DNA, the CDR3 is TGTGCCAGCAGCTTAGCCCGCGGGGGCGGGGAGACCCAGTACTTC. It specifies CASSLARGGGETQYF. The rearrangement joins TRBV5-4 to TRBJ2-5, with a tentative D call TRBD2 (7 bases). V was clipped by 2 bases and J by 5 bases, with 16 bases between them. The CDR3 spans 15 residues. CDR1 is SGHNT and CDR2 is YYREEE in the germline V gene (reference sequence).

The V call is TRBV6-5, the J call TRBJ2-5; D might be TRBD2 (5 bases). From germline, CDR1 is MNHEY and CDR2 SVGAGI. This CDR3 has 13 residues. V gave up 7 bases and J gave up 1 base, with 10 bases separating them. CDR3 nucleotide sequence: TGTGCCAGCAATCGGGGAGTCCAAGAGACCCAGTACTTC. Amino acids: CASNRGVQETQYF.

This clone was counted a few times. CDR3 bases: TGCGCCAGCAGCTTTGCGGGACCGAACTCCTACGAGCAGTACTTC. Translating it yields CASSFAGPNSYEQYF. The chain is built from TRBV5-1 and TRBJ2-7; tentative D call: TRBD2 (6 bases). Germline assignment: CDR1 SGHRS and CDR2 YFSETQ. The CDR3 runs 15 residues. Trimming removed 2 bases from V and 0 bases from J, with 12 bases in between. The full variable domain, with the rest looked up from reference TRBV5-1 and TRBJ2-7, is KAGVTQTPRYLIKTRGQQVTLSCSPISGHRSVSWYQQTPGQGLQFLFEYFSETQRNKGNFPGRFSGRQFSNSRSEMNVSTLELGDSALYLCASSFAGPNSYEQYFGPGTRLTVT.

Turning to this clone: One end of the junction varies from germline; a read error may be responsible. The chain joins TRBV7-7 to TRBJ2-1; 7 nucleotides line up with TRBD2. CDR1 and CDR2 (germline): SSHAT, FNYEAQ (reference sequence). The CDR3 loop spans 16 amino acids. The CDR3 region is CASSPVGGGGYNEQFF. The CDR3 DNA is TGTGCTAGCAGCCCAGTGGGTGGCGGGGGCTACAATGAGCAGTTCTTC.

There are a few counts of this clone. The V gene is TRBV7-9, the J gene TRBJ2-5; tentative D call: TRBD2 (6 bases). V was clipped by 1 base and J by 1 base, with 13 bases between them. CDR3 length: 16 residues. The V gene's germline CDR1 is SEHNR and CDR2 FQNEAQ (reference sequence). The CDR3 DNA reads TGTGCCAGCAGCTTAGGAGACCGGGGGTTCCAAGAGACCCAGTACTTC. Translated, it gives CASSLGDRGFQETQYF.

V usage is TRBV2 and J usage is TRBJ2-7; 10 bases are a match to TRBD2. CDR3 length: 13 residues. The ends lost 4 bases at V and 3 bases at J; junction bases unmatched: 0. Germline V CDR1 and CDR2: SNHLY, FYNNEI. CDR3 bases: TGTGCCAGCAGTGGGACTAGCGGCTACGAGCAGTACTTC. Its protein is CASSGTSGYEQYF.

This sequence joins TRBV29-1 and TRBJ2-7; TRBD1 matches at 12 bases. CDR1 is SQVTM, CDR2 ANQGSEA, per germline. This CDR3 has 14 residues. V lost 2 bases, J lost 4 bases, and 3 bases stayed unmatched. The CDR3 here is CSVEKGQGAYEQYF. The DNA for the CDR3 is TGCAGCGTTGAAAAGGGACAGGGGGCTTACGAGCAGTACTTC.

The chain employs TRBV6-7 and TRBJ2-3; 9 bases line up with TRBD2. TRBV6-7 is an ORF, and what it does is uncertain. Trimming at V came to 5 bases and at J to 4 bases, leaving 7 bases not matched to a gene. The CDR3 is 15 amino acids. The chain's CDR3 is CASSLIAGVADTQYF. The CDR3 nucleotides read TGTGCCAGCAGTCTGATAGCGGGAGTCGCAGATACGCAGTATTTT.

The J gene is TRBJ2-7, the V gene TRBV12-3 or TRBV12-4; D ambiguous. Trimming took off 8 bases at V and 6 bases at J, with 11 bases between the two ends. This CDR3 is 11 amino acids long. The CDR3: CASRLGAEQYF. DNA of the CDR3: TGTGCCAGCCGGTTAGGCGCCGAGCAGTACTTC.

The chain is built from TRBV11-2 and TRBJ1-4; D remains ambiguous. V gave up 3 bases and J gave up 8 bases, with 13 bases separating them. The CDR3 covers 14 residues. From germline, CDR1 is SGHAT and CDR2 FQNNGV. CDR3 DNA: TGTGCCAGCAGCTTGGGCTCCTACCCCGAAAAACTGTTTTTT. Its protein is CASSLGSYPEKLFF.

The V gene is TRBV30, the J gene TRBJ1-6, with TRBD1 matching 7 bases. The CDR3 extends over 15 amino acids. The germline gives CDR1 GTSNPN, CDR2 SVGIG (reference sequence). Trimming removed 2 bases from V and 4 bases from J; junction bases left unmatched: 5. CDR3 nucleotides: TGTGCCTGGAGTCGGGCAGGGGGGTATAATTCACCCCTCCACTTT. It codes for CAWSRAGGYNSPLHF. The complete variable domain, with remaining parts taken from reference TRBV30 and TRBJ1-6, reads SQTIHQWPATLVQPVGSPLSLECTVEGTSNPNLYWYRQAAGRGLQLLFYSVGIGQISSEVPQNLSASRPQDRQFILSSKKLLLSDSGFYLCAWSRAGGYNSPLHFGNGTRLTVT.

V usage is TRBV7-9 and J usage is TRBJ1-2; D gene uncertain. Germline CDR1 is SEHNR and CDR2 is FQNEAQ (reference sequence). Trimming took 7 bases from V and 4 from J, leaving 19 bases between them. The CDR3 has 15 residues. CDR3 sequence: CASNELVPTLYGYTF. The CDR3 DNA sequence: TGTGCCAGCAACGAACTCGTCCCTACCCTCTATGGCTACACCTTC.

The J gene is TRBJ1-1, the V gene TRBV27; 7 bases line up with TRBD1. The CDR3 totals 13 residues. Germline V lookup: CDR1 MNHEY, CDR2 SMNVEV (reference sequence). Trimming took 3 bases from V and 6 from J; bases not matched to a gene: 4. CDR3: CASSFIGQAEAFF. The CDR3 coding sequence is TGTGCCAGCAGTTTCATCGGACAGGCTGAAGCTTTCTTT.

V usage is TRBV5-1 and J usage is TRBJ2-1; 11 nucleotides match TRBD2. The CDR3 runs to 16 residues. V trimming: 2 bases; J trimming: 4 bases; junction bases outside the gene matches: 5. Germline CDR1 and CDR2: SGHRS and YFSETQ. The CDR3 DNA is TGCGCCAGCAGCTTACCCGGGACTAGCGGATACAATGAGCAGTTCTTC. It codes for CASSLPGTSGYNEQFF.

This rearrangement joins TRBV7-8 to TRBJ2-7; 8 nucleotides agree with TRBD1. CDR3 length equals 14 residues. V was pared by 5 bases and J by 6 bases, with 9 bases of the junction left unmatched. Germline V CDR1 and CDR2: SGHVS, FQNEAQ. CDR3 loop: CASSAATGVVEQYF. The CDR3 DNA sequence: TGTGCCAGCAGCGCCGCGACAGGGGTGGTCGAGCAGTACTTC.

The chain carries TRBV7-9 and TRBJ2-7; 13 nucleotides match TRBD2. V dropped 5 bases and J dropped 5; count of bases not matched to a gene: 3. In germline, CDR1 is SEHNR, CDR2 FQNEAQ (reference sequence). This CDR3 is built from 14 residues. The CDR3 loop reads CASSLTSGRHEQYF. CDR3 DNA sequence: TGTGCCAGCAGCCTGACTAGCGGGAGGCACGAGCAGTACTTC.

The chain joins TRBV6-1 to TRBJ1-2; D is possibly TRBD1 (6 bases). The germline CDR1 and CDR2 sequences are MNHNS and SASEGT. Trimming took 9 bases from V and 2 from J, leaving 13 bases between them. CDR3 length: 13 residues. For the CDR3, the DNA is TGTGCCAGTACAGGGAATAAAAACTATGGCTACACCTTC. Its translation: CASTGNKNYGYTF.

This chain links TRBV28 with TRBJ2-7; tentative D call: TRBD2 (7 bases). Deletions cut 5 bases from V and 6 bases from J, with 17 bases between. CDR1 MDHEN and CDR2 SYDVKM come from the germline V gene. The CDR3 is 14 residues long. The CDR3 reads CASSPGGGGSEQYF. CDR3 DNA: TGTGCCAGCAGTCCCGGAGGGGGGGGCAGCGAGCAGTACTTC.

Here the CDR3 reads CASSPYATNEKLFF. The CDR3 DNA reads as TGTGCCAGCAGCCCCTATGCAACTAATGAAAAACTGTTTTTT. J is TRBJ1-4 and V is TRBV7-2; D ambiguous. Germline V gene lookup returns CDR1 SGHTA and CDR2 FQGNSA. CDR3 length: 14 residues. The V gene lost 5 bases and the J gene lost 0 bases, with 7 bases spanning the gap.

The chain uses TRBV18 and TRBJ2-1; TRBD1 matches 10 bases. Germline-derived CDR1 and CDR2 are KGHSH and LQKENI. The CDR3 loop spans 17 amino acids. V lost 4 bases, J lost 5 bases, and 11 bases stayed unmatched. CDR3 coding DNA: TGTGCCAGCTCACTACGAACGGACAGGGGGGGACACAATGAGCAGTTCTTC. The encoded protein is CASSLRTDRGGHNEQFF. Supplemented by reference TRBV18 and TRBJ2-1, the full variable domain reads NAGVMQNPRHLVRRRGQEARLRCSPMKGHSHVYWYRQLPEEGLKFMVYLQKENIIDESGMPKERFSAEFPKEGPSILRIQQVVRGDSAAYFCASSLRTDRGGHNEQFFGPGTRLTVL.

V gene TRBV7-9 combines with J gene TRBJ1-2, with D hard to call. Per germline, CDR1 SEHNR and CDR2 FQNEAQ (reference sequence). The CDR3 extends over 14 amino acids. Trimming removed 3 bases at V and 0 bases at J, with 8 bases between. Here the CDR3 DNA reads TGTGCCAGCAGCTTCCCGCTAGCTAACTATGGCTACACCTTC. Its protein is CASSFPLANYGYTF.

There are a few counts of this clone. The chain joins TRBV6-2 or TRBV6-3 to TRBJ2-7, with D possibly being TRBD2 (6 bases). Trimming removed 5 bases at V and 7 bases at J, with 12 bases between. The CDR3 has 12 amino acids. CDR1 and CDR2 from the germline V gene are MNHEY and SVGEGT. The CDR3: CASSHPAGEQYF. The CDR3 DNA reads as TGTGCCAGCAGTCACCCGGCGGGGGAGCAGTACTTC.